This T cell receptor (beta chain) was profiled in a study of cytomegalovirus exposure and HLA in healthy donors. Study outcomes and limitations: Roughly uniform sequencing depth across donors was assumed, possibly incorrectly.

In its sample, this clone was seen a few times. Its antigen remains unknown. The PCR ran on 60 Vbeta and 13 Jbeta primers. Clones were read by immunoSEQ multiplex PCR, and TCRdb kept only the in-frame ones, dropping some. Of 120,000 to 150,000 clones in the sample, roughly 80% were seen once. V lost 7 bases to trimming and J lost 5 bases, with 9 bases between them. Germline V gene lookup returns CDR1 SQVTM and CDR2 ANQGSEA. CDR3 size: 10 residues. Sequenced input: PBMCs. The J gene is TRBJ2-7, the V gene TRBV29-1, with D maybe TRBD1 (5 bases). The origin of this receptor is a woman aged 50 to 60 in good health and CMV-seropositive. CDR3: CSDVGHEQYF. CDR3 in DNA: TGCAGCGACGTGGGGCACGAGCAGTACTTC.